The rows below give T cell receptor beta chains drawn from one sample of a study of Ad26.COV2.S vaccination and SARS-CoV-2 variants. Clones were read by immunoSEQ multiplex PCR, and TCRdb kept only the in-frame ones, dropping some. Among just over 350,000 clones listed, roughly nine tenths were seen once. Material: peripheral blood, obtained after recovery from COVID-19. The receptors derive from a human donor who had recovered from COVID-19. Both conserved end residues are part of each CDR3. Each record gives: J gene, clone size, V gene, CDR3 length, D gene, CDR3 protein, CDR3 DNA. A D gene is named only where the DNA matches it firmly. Only part of the rows carry a size: once, few, many, or a class if the clone is expanded.

j_call: TRBJ1-2; clone_size: -; v_call: TRBV6-5; cdr3_length: 14; d_call: TRBD1; cdr3_aa: CASRNRGEDYGYTF; cdr3_nt: TGTGCCAGCAGGAACAGGGGGGAGGACTATGGCTACACCTTC
j_call: TRBJ1-1; clone_size: -; v_call: TRBV27; cdr3_length: 14; d_call: -; cdr3_aa: CASSFRHPGTEAFF; cdr3_nt: TGTGCCAGCAGTTTTCGGCACCCGGGCACTGAAGCTTTCTTT
j_call: TRBJ1-4; clone_size: -; v_call: TRBV9; cdr3_length: 16; d_call: TRBD1; cdr3_aa: CASSVGDRVSNEKLFF; cdr3_nt: TGTGCCAGCAGCGTAGGGGACAGGGTTTCTAATGAAAAACTGTTTTTT
j_call: TRBJ1-1; clone_size: -; v_call: TRBV11-2; cdr3_length: 14; d_call: -; cdr3_aa: CASSLAGPGTEAFF; cdr3_nt: TGTGCCAGCAGCTTAGCGGGGCCGGGTACTGAAGCTTTCTTT
j_call: TRBJ2-2; clone_size: -; v_call: TRBV10-3; cdr3_length: 14; d_call: -; cdr3_aa: CAISDARPGGELFF; cdr3_nt: TGTGCCATCAGTGACGCCAGGCCGGGCGGGGAGCTGTTTTTT
j_call: TRBJ2-2; clone_size: -; v_call: TRBV3-1/TRBV3-2; cdr3_length: 19; d_call: TRBD1; cdr3_aa: CASSQYDRQGASDTGELFF; cdr3_nt: TGTGCCAGCAGCCAATACGATCGACAGGGGGCGAGTGACACCGGGGAGCTGTTTTTT
j_call: TRBJ2-7; clone_size: -; v_call: TRBV6-4; cdr3_length: 14; d_call: TRBD1; cdr3_aa: CASKGQATSYEQYF; cdr3_nt: TGTGCCAGCAAGGGACAGGCCACTTCCTACGAGCAGTACTTC
j_call: TRBJ2-1; clone_size: once; v_call: TRBV6-6; cdr3_length: 15; d_call: -; cdr3_aa: CASTNRDFDSNEQFF; cdr3_nt: TGTGCCAGCACTAACCGGGACTTCGATAGCAATGAGCAGTTCTTC
j_call: TRBJ2-2; clone_size: -; v_call: TRBV18; cdr3_length: 18; d_call: TRBD2; cdr3_aa: CASSPRSSGVPNTGELFF; cdr3_nt: TGTGCCAGCTCACCCCGGTCTAGCGGGGTACCGAACACCGGGGAGCTGTTTTTT
j_call: TRBJ2-3; clone_size: -; v_call: TRBV7-2; cdr3_length: 16; d_call: -; cdr3_aa: CASSSQATAARDTQYF; cdr3_nt: TGTGCCAGCAGCTCTCAAGCGACCGCGGCACGGGATACGCAGTATTTT
j_call: TRBJ2-1; clone_size: -; v_call: TRBV5-4; cdr3_length: 16; d_call: TRBD2; cdr3_aa: CASSPGLASSYNEQFF; cdr3_nt: TGTGCCAGCAGCCCGGGACTAGCGAGCTCCTACAATGAGCAGTTCTTC
j_call: TRBJ1-2; clone_size: -; v_call: TRBV7-6; cdr3_length: 15; d_call: -; cdr3_aa: CASSLGPTANYGYTF; cdr3_nt: TGTGCCAGCAGCTTAGGCCCGACGGCTAACTATGGCTACACCTTC
j_call: TRBJ1-1; clone_size: -; v_call: TRBV5-6; cdr3_length: 13; d_call: TRBD1; cdr3_aa: CASSLGTGTEAFF; cdr3_nt: TGTGCCAGCAGCTTGGGGACAGGGACTGAAGCTTTCTTT
j_call: TRBJ2-5; clone_size: few; v_call: TRBV20-1; cdr3_length: 12; d_call: -; cdr3_aa: CSASGRQETQYF; cdr3_nt: TGCAGTGCTAGTGGACGACAAGAGACCCAGTACTTC
j_call: TRBJ2-2; clone_size: -; v_call: TRBV7-8; cdr3_length: 12; d_call: -; cdr3_aa: CASSPGPRALFF; cdr3_nt: TGTGCCAGCAGCCCCGGGCCTAGGGCGCTGTTTTTT
j_call: TRBJ1-1; clone_size: -; v_call: TRBV4-3; cdr3_length: 15; d_call: -; cdr3_aa: CASSQFTGVNTEAFF; cdr3_nt: TGCGCCAGCAGCCAGTTCACCGGGGTGAACACTGAAGCTTTCTTT
j_call: TRBJ1-4; clone_size: once; v_call: TRBV2; cdr3_length: 13; d_call: -; cdr3_aa: CASSGAANEKLFF; cdr3_nt: TGTGCCAGCTCGGGGGCTGCTAATGAAAAACTGTTTTTT
j_call: TRBJ2-3; clone_size: -; v_call: TRBV4-1; cdr3_length: 19; d_call: TRBD2; cdr3_aa: CASSQDYASGASSTDTQYF; cdr3_nt: TGCGCCAGCAGCCAAGATTACGCTAGCGGGGCCTCTAGCACAGATACGCAGTATTTT
j_call: TRBJ1-4; clone_size: -; v_call: TRBV19; cdr3_length: 15; d_call: -; cdr3_aa: CASTGTPSPNEKLFF; cdr3_nt: TGTGCCAGTACCGGGACACCCTCTCCTAATGAAAAACTGTTTTTT
j_call: TRBJ1-1; clone_size: -; v_call: TRBV6-5; cdr3_length: 14; d_call: -; cdr3_aa: CASSYGRGRTEAFF; cdr3_nt: TGTGCCAGCAGTTACGGCAGGGGACGTACTGAAGCTTTCTTT
j_call: TRBJ1-5; clone_size: -; v_call: TRBV6-2/TRBV6-3; cdr3_length: 20; d_call: -; cdr3_aa: CASSYSVLGVDPPWGQPQHF; cdr3_nt: TGTGCCAGCAGTTACTCGGTTTTAGGTGTGGACCCCCCATGGGGTCAGCCCCAGCATTTT
j_call: TRBJ2-3; clone_size: -; v_call: TRBV27; cdr3_length: 13; d_call: -; cdr3_aa: CASSFLSTDTQYF; cdr3_nt: TGTGCCAGCAGTTTCCTTAGCACAGATACGCAGTATTTT
j_call: TRBJ1-1; clone_size: few; v_call: TRBV7-2; cdr3_length: 13; d_call: -; cdr3_aa: CASSVSSPTEAFF; cdr3_nt: TGTGCCAGCAGCGTTTCGAGTCCCACTGAAGCTTTCTTT
j_call: TRBJ1-2; clone_size: once; v_call: TRBV6-5; cdr3_length: 13; d_call: -; cdr3_aa: CASSRGPVYGYTF; cdr3_nt: TGTGCCAGCAGCCGAGGACCGGTATATGGCTACACCTTC
j_call: TRBJ1-2; clone_size: once; v_call: TRBV14; cdr3_length: 16; d_call: -; cdr3_aa: CASSQVNREWVDGYTF; cdr3_nt: TGTGCCAGCAGCCAAGTCAACAGGGAATGGGTAGACGGCTACACCTTC
j_call: TRBJ2-7; clone_size: -; v_call: TRBV9; cdr3_length: 15; d_call: -; cdr3_aa: CASSVVGRGRDEQYF; cdr3_nt: TGTGCCAGCAGCGTAGTAGGTAGGGGACGGGACGAGCAGTACTTC
j_call: TRBJ1-2; clone_size: -; v_call: TRBV7-9; cdr3_length: 13; d_call: -; cdr3_aa: CASSFLTNYGYTF; cdr3_nt: TGTGCCAGCAGCTTCCTGACTAACTATGGCTACACCTTC
j_call: TRBJ2-7; clone_size: -; v_call: TRBV2; cdr3_length: 19; d_call: TRBD1; cdr3_aa: CARTGTGGAWGPQLREQYF; cdr3_nt: TGTGCCAGGACCGGGACAGGGGGCGCTTGGGGGCCCCAACTACGTGAGCAGTACTTC
j_call: TRBJ1-1; clone_size: -; v_call: TRBV6-5; cdr3_length: 14; d_call: -; cdr3_aa: CASSYQGFNTEAFF; cdr3_nt: TGTGCCAGCAGTTACCAGGGCTTCAACACTGAAGCTTTCTTT
j_call: TRBJ2-3; clone_size: -; v_call: TRBV19; cdr3_length: 15; d_call: -; cdr3_aa: CASTYGRGLSDTQYF; cdr3_nt: TGTGCCAGTACTTACGGGCGGGGTCTATCAGATACGCAGTATTTT
j_call: TRBJ2-7; clone_size: -; v_call: TRBV11-2; cdr3_length: 14; d_call: -; cdr3_aa: CASSPRDISYEQYF; cdr3_nt: TGTGCCAGCAGCCCGAGGGACATCTCCTACGAGCAGTACTTC
j_call: TRBJ2-3; clone_size: -; v_call: TRBV5-1; cdr3_length: 13; d_call: -; cdr3_aa: CASSSLATDTQYF; cdr3_nt: TGCGCCAGCAGCTCATTAGCGACAGATACGCAGTATTTT
j_call: TRBJ1-6; clone_size: once; v_call: TRBV7-2; cdr3_length: 14; d_call: TRBD1; cdr3_aa: CASSIGGQLSPLHF; cdr3_nt: TGTGCCAGCAGCATCGGGGGACAGCTTTCACCCCTCCACTTT
j_call: TRBJ1-1; clone_size: -; v_call: TRBV6-2/TRBV6-3; cdr3_length: 14; d_call: TRBD1; cdr3_aa: CASSYTGGGTEAFF; cdr3_nt: TGTGCCAGCAGTTACACAGGGGGCGGAACTGAAGCTTTCTTT
j_call: TRBJ2-3; clone_size: once; v_call: TRBV7-2; cdr3_length: 14; d_call: -; cdr3_aa: CASSMAGNSDTQYF; cdr3_nt: TGTGCCAGCAGCATGGCGGGGAACTCAGATACGCAGTATTTT
j_call: TRBJ2-7; clone_size: -; v_call: TRBV6-6; cdr3_length: 12; d_call: -; cdr3_aa: CATTESSYEQYF; cdr3_nt: TGTGCCACGACAGAGAGCTCCTACGAGCAGTACTTC
j_call: TRBJ1-1; clone_size: -; v_call: TRBV6-2/TRBV6-3; cdr3_length: 14; d_call: TRBD1; cdr3_aa: CASSRQGRGTEAFF; cdr3_nt: TGTGCCAGCAGCCGACAGGGGAGAGGAACTGAAGCTTTCTTT
j_call: TRBJ1-1; clone_size: few; v_call: TRBV5-1; cdr3_length: 16; d_call: -; cdr3_aa: CASSLGIRGMNTEAFF; cdr3_nt: TGCGCCAGCAGTCTGGGCATCAGAGGCATGAACACTGAAGCTTTCTTT
j_call: TRBJ1-3; clone_size: -; v_call: TRBV7-6; cdr3_length: 14; d_call: TRBD1; cdr3_aa: CASKEGAGGNTIYF; cdr3_nt: TGTGCCAGCAAGGAGGGGGCGGGAGGAAACACCATATATTTT
j_call: TRBJ2-1; clone_size: -; v_call: TRBV6-4; cdr3_length: 15; d_call: -; cdr3_aa: CASSEMATRYNEQFF; cdr3_nt: TGTGCCAGCAGTGAGATGGCGACGCGATACAATGAGCAGTTCTTC
j_call: TRBJ2-5; clone_size: -; v_call: TRBV7-8; cdr3_length: 15; d_call: -; cdr3_aa: CASSLDGGLGETQYF; cdr3_nt: TGTGCCAGCAGCTTAGATGGGGGGCTAGGTGAGACCCAGTACTTC
j_call: TRBJ2-3; clone_size: -; v_call: TRBV10-1; cdr3_length: 16; d_call: TRBD1; cdr3_aa: CASSESLGQGTDTQYF; cdr3_nt: TGCGCCAGCAGTGAGTCATTGGGACAGGGGACAGATACGCAGTATTTT
j_call: TRBJ2-3; clone_size: -; v_call: TRBV5-4; cdr3_length: 14; d_call: -; cdr3_aa: CASRQDVVVDTQYF; cdr3_nt: TGTGCCAGCAGACAAGACGTAGTGGTTGATACGCAGTATTTT
j_call: TRBJ1-5; clone_size: once; v_call: TRBV21-1; cdr3_length: 17; d_call: -; cdr3_aa: CASCPDMSKNSNQPQHF; cdr3_nt: TGTGCCAGCTGCCCGGACATGAGTAAAAATAGCAATCAGCCCCAGCATTTT
j_call: TRBJ1-6; clone_size: -; v_call: TRBV5-4; cdr3_length: 15; d_call: -; cdr3_aa: CASSLEGPGTSPLHF; cdr3_nt: TGTGCCAGCAGCTTGGAAGGGCCAGGCACATCACCCCTCCACTTT
j_call: TRBJ2-5; clone_size: -; v_call: TRBV7-2; cdr3_length: 14; d_call: TRBD2; cdr3_aa: CASSPARGGETQYF; cdr3_nt: TGTGCCAGCAGCCCTGCCCGGGGGGGAGAGACCCAGTACTTC
j_call: TRBJ2-5; clone_size: -; v_call: TRBV11-2; cdr3_length: 15; d_call: -; cdr3_aa: CASSKQPTSQETQYF; cdr3_nt: TGTGCCAGCAGCAAACAACCTACTTCGCAAGAGACCCAGTACTTC
j_call: TRBJ2-3; clone_size: -; v_call: TRBV9; cdr3_length: 16; d_call: -; cdr3_aa: CASSVGPSPSTDTQYF; cdr3_nt: TGTGCCAGCAGCGTAGGCCCCTCGCCAAGCACAGATACGCAGTATTTT
j_call: TRBJ1-1; clone_size: -; v_call: TRBV2; cdr3_length: 13; d_call: -; cdr3_aa: CASLLEANTEAFF; cdr3_nt: TGTGCCAGCCTGCTCGAGGCGAACACTGAAGCTTTCTTT
j_call: TRBJ2-3; clone_size: once; v_call: TRBV6-6; cdr3_length: 14; d_call: -; cdr3_aa: CASSYRVRTDTQYF; cdr3_nt: TGTGCCAGCAGTTACCGAGTTCGCACAGATACGCAGTATTTT
j_call: TRBJ2-3; clone_size: -; v_call: TRBV19; cdr3_length: 13; d_call: -; cdr3_aa: CASSITLGGPKYF; cdr3_nt: TGTGCCAGTAGTATAACTCTCGGGGGGCCTAAGTATTTT